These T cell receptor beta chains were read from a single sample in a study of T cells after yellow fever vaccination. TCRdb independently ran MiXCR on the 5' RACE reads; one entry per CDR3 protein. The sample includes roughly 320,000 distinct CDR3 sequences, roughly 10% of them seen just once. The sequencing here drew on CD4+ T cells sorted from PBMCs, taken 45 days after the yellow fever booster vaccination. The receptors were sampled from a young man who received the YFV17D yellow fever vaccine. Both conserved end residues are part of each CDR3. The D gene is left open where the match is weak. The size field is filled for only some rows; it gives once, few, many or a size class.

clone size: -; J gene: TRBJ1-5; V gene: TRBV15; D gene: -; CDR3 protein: CATSRGVTGNHQPQHF; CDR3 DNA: TGTGCCACCAGCAGAGGAGTAACGGGCAACCATCAGCCCCAGCATTTT
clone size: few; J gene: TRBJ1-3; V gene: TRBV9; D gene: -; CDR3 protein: CASSAGGTSGNTIYF; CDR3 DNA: TGTGCCAGCAGCGCCGGGGGGACCTCTGGAAACACCATATATTTT
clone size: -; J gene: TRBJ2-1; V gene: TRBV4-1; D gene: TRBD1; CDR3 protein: CASSQEGVQGAHNEQFF; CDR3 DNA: TGCGCCAGCAGCCAAGAAGGGGTTCAGGGGGCCCACAATGAGCAGTTCTTC
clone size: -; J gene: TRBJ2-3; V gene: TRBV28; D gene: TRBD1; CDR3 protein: CASCYPGQGDTQYF; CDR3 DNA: TGTGCCAGCTGCTACCCTGGACAGGGAGATACGCAGTATTTT
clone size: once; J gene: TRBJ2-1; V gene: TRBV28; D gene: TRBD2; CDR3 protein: CASSAAASGVNEQFF; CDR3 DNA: TGTGCCAGCAGTGCTGCCGCGAGCGGGGTCAATGAGCAGTTCTTC
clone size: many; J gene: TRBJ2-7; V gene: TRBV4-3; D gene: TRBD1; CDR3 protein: CASSRDRRSYEQYF; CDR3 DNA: TGCGCCAGCAGCCGGGACAGGCGATCTTACGAGCAGTACTTC
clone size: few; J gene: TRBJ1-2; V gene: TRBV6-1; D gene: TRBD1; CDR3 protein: CASRDRAPYGYTF; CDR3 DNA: TGTGCCAGCAGGGACAGGGCTCCCTATGGCTACACCTTC
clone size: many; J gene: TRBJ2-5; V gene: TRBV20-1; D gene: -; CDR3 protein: CSAPMTGRPETQYF; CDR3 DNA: TGCAGTGCTCCTATGACAGGGAGGCCAGAGACCCAGTACTTC
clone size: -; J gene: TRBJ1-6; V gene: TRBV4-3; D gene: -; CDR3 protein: CASSQFPGNSPLHF; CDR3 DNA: TGCGCCAGCAGCCAGTTCCCGGGAAATTCACCCCTCCACTTT
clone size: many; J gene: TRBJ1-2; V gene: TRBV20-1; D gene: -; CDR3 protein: CSARSRGAGTF; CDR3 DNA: TGCAGTGCTAGGTCACGGGGGGCAGGCACCTTC
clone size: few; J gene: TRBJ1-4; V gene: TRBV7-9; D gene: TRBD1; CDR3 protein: CASSRTGPNEKLFF; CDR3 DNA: TGTGCCAGCAGCAGGACAGGGCCTAATGAAAAACTGTTTTTT